A single TCR beta chain is shown here with its context. Antigen specificity is unknown. Here immunoSEQ multiplex PCR was the method, and the copy in TCRdb shows in-frame clones only, minus some. The table records tens of thousands of clones, 78% of them present only once. CDR1 SQVTM and CDR2 ANQGSEA come from the germline V gene. This CDR3 is built from 13 residues. The V and J ends lost 6 bases and 5 bases, in that order; junction bases with no gene match: 8. The source of the sample is a study of radiotherapy plus CTLA-4 blockade in lung cancer. Study outcomes and limitations: Among blood TCR repertoires after radiotherapy plus ipilimumab, tumor-derived clones expanded.

The receptor comes from a human donor with non-small cell lung cancer who had a partial response to radiotherapy plus ipilimumab. Some clones in this sample may be carry-over from other donors' samples. This material consisted of peripheral blood, taken from a patient treated with radiotherapy plus ipilimumab. The chain joins TRBV29-1 to TRBJ2-7; 9 nucleotides align to TRBD1. CDR3 in amino acids: CSVRGTGSNEQYF. The CDR3 DNA sequence: TGCAGCGTGAGGGGGACAGGGAGCAACGAGCAGTACTTC.